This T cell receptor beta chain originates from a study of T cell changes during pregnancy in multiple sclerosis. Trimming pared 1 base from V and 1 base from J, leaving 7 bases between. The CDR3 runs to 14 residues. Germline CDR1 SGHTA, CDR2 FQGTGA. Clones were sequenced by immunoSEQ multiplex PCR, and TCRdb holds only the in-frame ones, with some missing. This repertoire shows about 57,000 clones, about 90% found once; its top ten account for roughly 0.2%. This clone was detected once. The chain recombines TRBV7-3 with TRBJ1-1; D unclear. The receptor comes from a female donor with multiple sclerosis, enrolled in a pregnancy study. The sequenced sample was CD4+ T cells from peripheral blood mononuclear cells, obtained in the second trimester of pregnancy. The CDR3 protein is CASSLSAGNTEAFF. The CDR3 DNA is TGTGCCAGCAGCTTAAGCGCCGGGAACACTGAAGCTTTCTTT.